The clone carrying this T cell receptor beta chain was counted ten times or more. What it binds is unknown. The read terminates 3 residues before the CDR3 end, so the remaining end is supplied by the germline J gene. This sample was taken from a study of T cell clonality in common variable immunodeficiency. The germline V gene encodes CDR1 DFQATT and CDR2 SNEGSKA (reference sequence). The CDR3 loop spans 15 amino acids. Clones were sequenced by immunoSEQ multiplex PCR, and TCRdb holds only the in-frame ones, with some missing. In total the sample includes more than 30,000 clones, none of them seen once. General observations from the study: CVID subjects showed higher TCRbeta clonality than healthy controls.

The J gene is TRBJ1-2, the V gene TRBV20-1, with TRBD1 matching 9 bases. This clonotype originated in a person aged 18 to 70 in good health. Sequencing was carried out using peripheral blood mononuclear cells. Partial CDR3 DNA: TGCAGTGCTAGAGATCCGGGACAGGGAACTGGCGGC. Amino acid sequence: CSARDPGQGTGG. In full, the CDR3 reads CSARDPGQGTGGYTF.